Presented here are 26 T cell receptor beta chains from one specimen sequenced in a study of memory CD4+ T cells and cytomegalovirus serostatus. The sort gate was single viable CD3+CD4+CD8-CD45RO+ cells for memory CD4+ T cells. Libraries were prepared by immunoSEQ multiplex PCR; TCRdb keeps only in-frame clonotypes and omits some of them. The table lists around 53,000 clones, 65% to 80% of them singletons, with 0.82% in the top ten. The source material was memory CD4+ T cells from blood. These receptors were obtained from an adult in good health and CMV-seronegative.

The rearrangement uses TRBV5-5 and TRBJ1-5; possibly TRBD1 for D (5 bases). In germline, CDR1 is SGHKS, CDR2 YYEKEE (reference sequence). The CDR3 runs 16 residues. Trimming shortened V by 1 base and J by 3 bases, and 14 bases separated the two germline ends. The CDR3 sequence: CASSLRPGAPNQPQHF. CDR3 DNA sequence: TGTGCCAGCAGCTTGAGGCCTGGGGCGCCCAATCAGCCCCAGCATTTT. Full variable domain (missing parts from reference TRBV5-5 and TRBJ1-5): DAGVTQSPTHLIKTRGQQVTLRCSPISGHKSVSWYQQVLGQGPQFIFQYYEKEERGRGNFPDRFSARQFPNYSSELNVNALLLGDSALYLCASSLRPGAPNQPQHFGDGTRLSIL.

This chain uses TRBV19 with TRBJ2-7, with TRBD2 as a possible D gene (5 bases). The CDR3 is made up of 15 amino acids. Germline CDR1 LNHDA, CDR2 SQIVND (reference sequence). Between the trimmed V and J ends, which lost 9 bases and 3 bases, there was a span of 21 bases. The CDR3 DNA sequence: TGTGCCAGCCACCCTGGAGGAGGTGGGCACTACGAGCAGTACTTC. Its translation is CASHPGGGGHYEQYF.

V is TRBV14 and J is TRBJ2-7, with 8 bases fitting TRBD1. The J segment lost 13 bases and the V segment lost 0 bases, leaving 8 bases of the junction unmatched. Looked up from germline, CDR1 is SGHDN and CDR2 is FVKESK. The CDR3 is 13 amino acids. The chain's CDR3 is CASSQDYGGQAYF. The CDR3 bases are TGTGCCAGCAGCCAAGATTATGGGGGACAGGCTTACTTC.

V gene TRBV12-5 combines with J gene TRBJ2-1; 9 bases are a match to TRBD2. The CDR3 is 20 amino acids. CDR1 LGHNT and CDR2 FRNRAP come from the germline V gene. J lost 7 bases, V lost 0 bases, and 19 bases had no gene match. CDR3 loop: CASGLVAATLQGLARNEQFF. CDR3 bases: TGTGCTAGTGGTTTGGTTGCCGCCACTCTTCAAGGACTAGCGAGGAATGAGCAGTTCTTC.

The rearrangement joins TRBV6-1 to TRBJ1-1; 8 positions agree with TRBD1. The V gene end was trimmed by 4 bases and the J gene end by 0 bases; junction bases not matched to a gene: 1. The CDR3 has 14 amino acids. CDR1 MNHNS and CDR2 SASEGT come from the germline V gene. This CDR3 reads CASSAGQVNTEAFF. DNA of the CDR3: TGTGCCAGCAGTGCGGGACAGGTGAACACTGAAGCTTTCTTT.

The rearrangement uses TRBV19 and TRBJ1-3; a possible D gene is TRBD1 (5 bases). The germline CDR1 and CDR2 sequences are LNHDA and SQIVND (reference sequence). This CDR3 comprises 16 residues. Trimming took off 4 bases at V and 2 bases at J, with 15 bases between the two ends. The CDR3 loop is CASSTAGRGPGNTIYF. The CDR3 nucleotides are TGTGCCAGTAGTACGGCAGGGAGGGGTCCTGGAAACACCATATATTTT.

V is TRBV7-2 and J is TRBJ1-5; tentative D call: TRBD1 (6 bases). In germline, CDR1 is SGHTA, CDR2 FQGNSA. V lost 5 bases and J 11 bases, leaving 13 bases between the germline ends. CDR3 length: 12 amino acids. CDR3 in amino acids: CASSERAGAQHF. The CDR3 DNA is TGTGCCAGCAGCGAAAGGGCAGGGGCCCAGCATTTT.

There are a few counts of this clone. Relative to the germline gene, one junction end is altered; a read error may explain this. The chain uses TRBV4-1 and TRBJ1-6; a weak D match, TRBD1 (5 bases). This CDR3 has 13 residues. Looked up from germline, CDR1 is MGHRA and CDR2 is YSYEKL. CDR3: CASSQANGTPGNF. The DNA of the CDR3 is TGCGCCAGCAGCCAAGCAAACGGGACGCCAGGCAACTTT.

J is TRBJ2-3 and V is TRBV19; D possibly matches TRBD1 or TRBD2 (5 bases each). Looked up from germline, CDR1 is LNHDA and CDR2 is SQIVND (reference sequence). Trimming left V 4 bases short and J 1 base short, with 18 bases between. The CDR3 covers 17 residues. The DNA of the CDR3 is TGTGCCAGTAGTAGCCGAACCGGGGACCGAGGCACAGATACGCAGTATTTT. Translating gives CASSSRTGDRGTDTQYF.

The CDR3 spells CASSLDVDTEAFF. For the CDR3, the DNA is TGTGCCAGCAGCTTAGATGTGGACACTGAAGCTTTCTTT. The chain links TRBV7-2 to TRBJ1-1; D is unclear. Per germline, CDR1 SGHTA and CDR2 FQGNSA. V lost 1 base and J lost 3, with 6 bases in between. The CDR3 runs to 13 residues.

This chain links TRBV11-2 with TRBJ1-2, with D perhaps TRBD1 (6 bases). Trimming removed 7 bases from V and 4 bases from J, with 25 bases in between. Per the germline V gene, CDR1 is SGHAT and CDR2 is FQNNGV. This CDR3 is 17 amino acids long. The CDR3 region is CASTPVRGRGTTYGYTF. In DNA, the CDR3 is TGTGCCAGCACCCCGGTCCGGGGCAGGGGAACGACCTATGGCTACACCTTC.

This clone appeared a few times. The rearrangement joins TRBV21-1 to TRBJ2-7; TRBD1 is the table's D call, not checked against the DNA. TRBV21-1 is recorded as a pseudogene. There are 16 residues in the CDR3. The CDR3: CASSRKDRKKAYEQYF. Here the CDR3 DNA reads TGTGCCAGCAGCAGAAAGGACAGAAAGAAGGCCTACGAGCAGTACTTC.

CDR3 protein: CSVEEQGAKGDEQYF. The CDR3 bases are TGCAGCGTTGAGGAGCAGGGGGCTAAGGGCGACGAGCAGTACTTC. The V and J genes are TRBV29-1 and TRBJ2-7; 8 nucleotides match TRBD1. The CDR3 extends over 15 amino acids. V gave up 3 bases and J gave up 5 bases; unmatched junction bases: 12. The germline gives CDR1 SQVTM, CDR2 ANQGSEA.

The chain employs TRBV10-2 and TRBJ2-7; TRBD2 aligns across 11 bases. Per germline, CDR1 WSHSY and CDR2 SAAADI. This CDR3 is 15 amino acids long. The trim removed 5 bases at V and 2 bases at J, leaving 5 bases unmatched. For the CDR3, the DNA is TGCGCCAGCAGTCCGGGACTAGCGGTAACCTACGAGCAGTACTTC. This gives the protein CASSPGLAVTYEQYF.

The chain recombines TRBV2 with TRBJ2-7; perhaps D is TRBD1 or TRBD2 (5 bases each). V lost 8 bases and J 1 base, leaving 12 bases between the germline ends. The CDR3 is 13 residues long. Germline assignment: CDR1 SNHLY and CDR2 FYNNEI. The CDR3 region is CASGRDGSYEQYF. DNA for the CDR3: TGTGCCAGCGGCCGGGACGGATCCTACGAGCAGTACTTC.

V gene TRBV5-1 combines with J gene TRBJ2-7, with D possibly being TRBD2 (6 bases). Trimming pared 2 bases from V and 5 bases from J, leaving 11 bases between. CDR3 length: 13 residues. Germline CDR1 SGHRS, CDR2 YFSETQ. CDR3 in amino acids: CASSLGGYNEQYF. CDR3 bases: TGCGCCAGCAGCTTAGGAGGGTACAACGAGCAGTACTTC.

V and J are TRBV18 and TRBJ1-2, with a possible D match to TRBD1 (5 bases). The CDR3 loop spans 14 amino acids. Germline CDR1 is KGHSH and CDR2 is LQKENI. V was clipped by 3 bases and J by 1 base, with 9 bases between them. The CDR3 protein is CASSPPTVNYGYTF. The CDR3 DNA follows: TGTGCCAGCTCACCCCCGACAGTTAACTATGGCTACACCTTC.

This chain joins TRBV6-1 and TRBJ2-3; D might be TRBD1 (6 bases). This CDR3 comprises 15 residues. The V gene's germline CDR1 is MNHNS and CDR2 SASEGT. The V gene lost 6 bases and the J gene lost 6 bases, with 19 bases spanning the gap. The DNA of the CDR3 is TGTGCCAGCAGCCCTACCGGGACACATGGTGATACGCAGTATTTT. Its protein product is CASSPTGTHGDTQYF.

The chain recombines TRBV5-1 with TRBJ1-2; D remains ambiguous. CDR3 length: 14 amino acids. From germline, CDR1 is SGHRS and CDR2 YFSETQ. With 0 bases removed from V and 2 bases from J, the gap between germline ends came to 8 bases. Here the CDR3 DNA reads TGCGCCAGCAGCTTGGGGCCAGAAAACTATGGCTACACCTTC. It specifies CASSLGPENYGYTF.

This clone has only one observation. This chain connects TRBV5-3 to TRBJ1-1, with 9 nucleotides matching TRBD1. TRBV5-3 is filed as an ORF, its function uncertain. This CDR3 is built from 14 residues. With V trimmed by 1 base and J by 6 bases, 4 bases remained unmatched. The CDR3 coding sequence is TGTGCCAGAAGCTTGAGGACAGGGGACTCTGAAGCTTTCTTT. Its translation: CARSLRTGDSEAFF.

V and J are TRBV19 and TRBJ2-3; TRBD2 aligns across 9 bases. Germline CDR1 LNHDA, CDR2 SQIVND (reference sequence). CDR3 length: 16 residues. The V segment lost 6 bases and the J segment 2 bases; nucleotides outside the gene matches: 9. The CDR3 region has the DNA TGTGCCAGTAGACACATAGCGGGGGCTCTCACAGATACGCAGTATTTT. It codes for CASRHIAGALTDTQYF. The full variable domain, with the rest looked up from reference TRBV19 and TRBJ2-3, is DGGITQSPKYLFRKEGQNVTLSCEQNLNHDAMYWYRQDPGQGLRLIYYSQIVNDFQKGDIAEGYSVSREKKESFPLTVTSAQKNPTAFYLCASRHIAGALTDTQYFGPGTRLTVL.

As regards this clone: This same CDR3 is encoded by further DNA sequences in the sample. The rearrangement links TRBV19 to TRBJ1-2, with 7 bases lining up with TRBD1. V was clipped by 3 bases and J by 6 bases; unmatched bases: 10. Germline CDR1 reads LNHDA; CDR2 reads SQIVND (reference sequence). The CDR3 is 15 residues long. The CDR3 nucleotides read TGTGCCAGTAGTATTTTCACCGACAGGGCGAATGGCTACACCTTC. This sequence encodes CASSIFTDRANGYTF.

This rearrangement joins TRBV5-1 to TRBJ1-2; the match to TRBD1 covers 8 bases. Losses at the gene ends were 3 bases for V and 2 bases for J; bases not matched to a gene: 9. The CDR3 sequence is 16 residues long. The germline V gene has CDR1 SGHRS and CDR2 YFSETQ. CDR3 amino acids: CASSYTTGGSNYGYTF. The CDR3 nucleotides read TGCGCCAGCAGCTATACCACAGGGGGGTCAAACTATGGCTACACCTTC.

This clone was counted a few times. The chain has TRBV6-1 and TRBJ1-6; D not resolved. The ends were cut back, 1 base at V and 10 bases at J, with 11 bases in the middle. The CDR3 has 14 residues. The germline V gene has CDR1 MNHNS and CDR2 SASEGT. The CDR3 sequence: CASSEGRGRSPLHF. The CDR3 DNA is TGTGCCAGCAGTGAAGGTCGAGGGAGGTCACCCCTCCACTTT.

The genes are TRBV6-1 and TRBJ1-5; the match to TRBD1 covers 7 bases. V dropped 4 bases and J dropped 0; count of bases not matched to a gene: 6. The CDR3 loop spans 16 amino acids. In germline, CDR1 is MNHNS, CDR2 SASEGT. CDR3 residues: CASSVEGAFSNQPQHF. DNA for the CDR3: TGTGCCAGCAGTGTTGAGGGGGCCTTTAGCAATCAGCCCCAGCATTTT.

The chain combines TRBV6-5 with TRBJ1-5; weak D call: TRBD1 (5 bases). Germline CDR1 is MNHEY and CDR2 is SVGAGI. The V end was cut by 6 bases, the J end by 0 bases, with 12 bases between. The CDR3 is 15 amino acids. Written as DNA, the CDR3 is TGTGCCAGCAGCCCGGACATTTATAGCAATCAGCCCCAGCATTTT. Its protein product is CASSPDIYSNQPQHF.